These T cell receptor beta chains were read from a single sample in a study of cytomegalovirus exposure and HLA in healthy donors. TCRdb's copy holds only in-frame clones and misses some; the assay was immunoSEQ multiplex PCR. Found here are under 150,000 clones, 85% to 90% of them singletons; the top ten hold just under 9%. The sample comprised PBMCs. Every receptor here comes from a man in his late teens or twenties in good health and CMV-seropositive. Each CDR3 is given with its conserved first and last residue. The D gene is left open where the match is weak. Not all rows give a size; the values are once, few, many and, for expanded clones, a class.

d_call,j_call,clone_size,v_call,cdr3_aa,cdr3_nt
.,TRBJ1-1,.,TRBV6-5,CASSYGGTEAFF,TGTGCCAGCAGTTACGGGGGGACTGAAGCTTTCTTT
TRBD1,TRBJ1-1,few,TRBV5-1,CASSLGTGGLTEAFF,TGCGCCAGCAGCTTGGGGACAGGGGGACTCACTGAAGCTTTCTTT
.,TRBJ2-1,.,TRBV9,CASSVGAVINEQFF,TGTGCCAGCAGCGTAGGGGCAGTGATCAATGAGCAGTTCTTC
.,TRBJ2-7,once,TRBV4-1,CASSQEAGGDTREQYF,TGCGCCAGCAGCCAAGAGGCTGGGGGCGATACCCGAGAGCAGTACTTC
.,TRBJ2-2,.,TRBV7-5,CVRSLGTGGEHTGELFF,TGTGTCAGAAGCTTAGGCACAGGGGGCGAACACACCGGGGAGCTGTTTTTT
TRBD1,TRBJ1-2,.,TRBV29-1,CSVHRTGRYGYTF,TGCAGCGTCCATAGGACAGGCCGTTATGGCTACACCTTC
.,TRBJ1-2,.,TRBV4-2,CASSQVGSDGYTF,TGTGCCAGCAGCCAAGTGGGGAGTGATGGCTACACCTTC
TRBD1,TRBJ1-2,.,TRBV19,CASNPWGTVDYGYTF,TGTGCCAGTAATCCCTGGGGGACAGTTGACTATGGCTACACCTTC
.,TRBJ1-6,.,TRBV28,CASSFRGGKVNSPLHF,TGTGCCAGCAGTTTTCGAGGGGGAAAAGTTAATTCACCCCTCCACTTT
.,TRBJ1-5,.,TRBV7-2,CASSLTTGPLPQHF,TGTGCCAGCAGCTTAACGACAGGCCCTCTGCCCCAGCATTTT
.,TRBJ1-5,once,TRBV7-2,CASSQDGGNQPQHF,TGTGCCAGCAGCCAGGATGGGGGGAATCAGCCCCAGCATTTT
.,TRBJ1-2,.,TRBV19,CASSFGMGSYGYTF,TGTGCCAGTAGTTTTGGGATGGGGAGCTATGGCTACACCTTC
TRBD1,TRBJ2-3,once,TRBV7-9,CASSATGVGTQYF,TGTGCCAGCAGCGCTACAGGGGTAGGCACGCAGTATTTT
TRBD2,TRBJ2-7,.,TRBV9,CASSEGLVSYEQYF,TGTGCCAGCAGCGAGGGACTAGTCTCCTACGAGCAGTACTTC
TRBD1,TRBJ1-2,.,TRBV6-6,CASTGQGVNYGYTF,TGTGCCAGCACCGGACAGGGGGTAAACTATGGCTACACCTTC
.,TRBJ1-5,.,TRBV25-1,CASSELCGSLNQPQHF,TGTGCCAGCAGTGAATTGTGCGGATCCCTTAATCAGCCCCAGCATTTT
TRBD1,TRBJ2-1,.,TRBV29-1,CSVERGLKTTYNEQFF,TGCAGCGTTGAAAGGGGGCTTAAAACTACCTACAATGAGCAGTTCTTC
TRBD1,TRBJ2-2,.,TRBV5-6,CASSFPDRAGTGELFF,TGTGCCAGCAGCTTCCCGGACAGGGCGGGAACCGGGGAGCTGTTTTTT
.,TRBJ2-2,.,TRBV27,CASSLLGSDTGELFF,TGTGCCAGCAGTTTACTGGGGAGTGACACCGGGGAGCTGTTTTTT
.,TRBJ2-1,.,TRBV27,CASSFYGEQFF,TGTGCCAGCAGTTTTTACGGTGAGCAGTTCTTC
.,TRBJ2-2,.,TRBV30,CASQAQGNTGELFF,TGTGCCTCCCAGGCCCAGGGAAACACCGGGGAGCTGTTTTTT
.,TRBJ2-7,.,TRBV7-8,CASSFSGNEQYF,TGTGCCAGCAGCTTTTCGGGAAACGAGCAGTACTTC
TRBD1,TRBJ1-1,.,TRBV15,CATSPQGTAAEAFF,TGTGCCACCAGCCCCCAAGGGACAGCGGCTGAAGCTTTCTTT
TRBD1,TRBJ2-7,.,TRBV29-1,CSVVPGTAQYEQYF,TGCAGCGTTGTGCCCGGGACAGCGCAGTACGAGCAGTACTTC
.,TRBJ1-2,.,TRBV30,CAWRTQMGRSGYTF,TGTGCCTGGAGGACCCAGATGGGGCGGAGTGGCTACACCTTC
.,TRBJ1-4,.,TRBV6-1,CASRTVRELFF,TGTGCCAGCAGAACGGTACGAGAACTGTTTTTT
TRBD2,TRBJ2-3,.,TRBV10-1,CASSQLAGSTDTQYF,TGCGCCAGCAGTCAACTAGCGGGATCCACAGATACGCAGTATTTT
.,TRBJ1-1,once,TRBV27,CASRGGANVDTEAFF,TGTGCCAGCAGAGGCGGGGCGAATGTGGACACTGAAGCTTTCTTT
TRBD1,TRBJ1-1,.,TRBV6-1,CASSPRTGGSTEAFF,TGTGCCAGCAGTCCGCGGACAGGGGGGTCCACTGAAGCTTTCTTT
TRBD1,TRBJ1-4,.,TRBV7-9,CASSFELGQRFF,TGTGCCAGCAGCTTTGAGTTGGGACAGAGATTTTTT
TRBD2,TRBJ2-6,.,TRBV7-9,CASSYPGLAGEGANVLTF,TGTGCCAGCAGCTACCCGGGACTAGCGGGGGAAGGGGCCAACGTCCTGACTTTC
.,TRBJ2-1,.,TRBV6-5,CASSSPGVDEQFF,TGTGCCAGCAGTTCCCCGGGGGTCGATGAGCAGTTCTTC
.,TRBJ2-7,.,TRBV4-2,CASSVNPLRVSSYEQYF,TGTGCCAGCAGCGTCAACCCTCTTCGGGTTTCCTCCTACGAGCAGTACTTC
.,TRBJ2-7,.,TRBV6-1,CASSVYTGLAYEQYF,TGTGCCAGCAGTGTATACACAGGGCTTGCCTACGAGCAGTACTTC
.,TRBJ2-5,.,TRBV29-1,CSVEGGEVFKETQYF,TGCAGCGTTGAAGGGGGCGAGGTCTTTAAAGAGACCCAGTACTTC
TRBD1,TRBJ1-5,.,TRBV30,CAWCNRAGGNQPQHF,TGTGCCTGGTGTAACCGTGCAGGGGGAAATCAGCCCCAGCATTTT
.,TRBJ1-1,.,TRBV2,CAKGTHTEAFF,TGTGCCAAAGGGACTCACACTGAAGCTTTCTTT
.,TRBJ1-2,.,TRBV7-6,CASSLAQTGFSEGYTF,TGTGCCAGCAGCTTAGCCCAAACGGGGTTCTCAGAGGGCTACACCTTC
.,TRBJ2-1,.,TRBV30,CAWNRPGYNEQFF,TGTGCCTGGAACAGGCCAGGGTACAATGAGCAGTTCTTC
TRBD2,TRBJ2-1,.,TRBV27,CASSLFRTSRVRNEQFF,TGTGCCAGCAGTTTATTTCGGACTAGCCGGGTACGGAATGAGCAGTTCTTC
TRBD1,TRBJ1-2,.,TRBV2,CASSGTGGADYGYTF,TGTGCCAGCAGTGGTACAGGGGGGGCAGACTATGGCTACACCTTC
TRBD1,TRBJ2-5,.,TRBV5-5,CASSLAARGRQETQYF,TGTGCCAGCAGCTTGGCGGCCAGGGGGAGACAAGAGACCCAGTACTTC
.,TRBJ1-2,.,TRBV7-9,CASSLSAGEQGYTF,TGTGCCAGCAGCTTGTCCGCAGGGGAGCAGGGCTACACCTTC
.,TRBJ2-7,.,TRBV5-8,CASSPGYYEQYF,TGTGCCAGCAGCCCAGGCTACTACGAGCAGTACTTC
.,TRBJ1-6,.,TRBV18,CASSPMGQGPPGNSPLHF,TGTGCCAGCTCACCGATGGGACAAGGGCCGCCGGGAAATTCACCCCTCCACTTT
.,TRBJ2-3,.,TRBV5-6,CASSPGPRGDTQYF,TGTGCCAGCAGCCCAGGACCGCGCGGGGATACGCAGTATTTT
TRBD2,TRBJ2-2,.,TRBV27,CASSLAGVEVTGELFF,TGTGCCAGCAGTTTGGCGGGGGTCGAGGTTACCGGGGAGCTGTTTTTT
.,TRBJ1-4,.,TRBV19,CASTPWGDGRPEAAGEKLFF,TGTGCCAGTACCCCTTGGGGGGACGGGCGACCTGAAGCTGCGGGTGAAAAACTGTTTTTT
TRBD2,TRBJ2-5,.,TRBV2,CASSVDSGARETQYF,TGTGCCAGCAGTGTTGACAGCGGGGCTAGGGAGACCCAGTACTTC
.,TRBJ2-2,.,TRBV2,CASSSQITGELFF,TGTGCCAGCAGTAGTCAGATAACCGGGGAGCTGTTTTTT
TRBD1,TRBJ2-7,.,TRBV6-6,CASTPGQTSYEQYF,TGTGCCAGCACCCCGGGACAGACATCCTACGAGCAGTACTTC
TRBD2,TRBJ2-1,.,TRBV7-8,CASERASGNNEQFF,TGTGCCAGCGAACGTGCGAGCGGGAACAATGAGCAGTTCTTC
.,TRBJ2-7,.,TRBV5-1,CASSFTRESNYEQYF,TGCGCCAGCAGCTTTACGAGGGAATCGAACTACGAGCAGTACTTC
.,TRBJ1-2,.,TRBV29-1,CSFQGGENYGYTF,TGCAGCTTCCAAGGGGGGGAAAACTATGGCTACACCTTC
TRBD1,TRBJ2-7,.,TRBV9,CASSPSGDRSYEQYF,TGTGCCAGCAGCCCCAGTGGGGACAGGTCCTACGAGCAGTACTTC
TRBD2,TRBJ2-1,once,TRBV27,CASSLQLAGLNEQFF,TGTGCCAGCAGCCTCCAACTAGCGGGACTAAATGAGCAGTTCTTC